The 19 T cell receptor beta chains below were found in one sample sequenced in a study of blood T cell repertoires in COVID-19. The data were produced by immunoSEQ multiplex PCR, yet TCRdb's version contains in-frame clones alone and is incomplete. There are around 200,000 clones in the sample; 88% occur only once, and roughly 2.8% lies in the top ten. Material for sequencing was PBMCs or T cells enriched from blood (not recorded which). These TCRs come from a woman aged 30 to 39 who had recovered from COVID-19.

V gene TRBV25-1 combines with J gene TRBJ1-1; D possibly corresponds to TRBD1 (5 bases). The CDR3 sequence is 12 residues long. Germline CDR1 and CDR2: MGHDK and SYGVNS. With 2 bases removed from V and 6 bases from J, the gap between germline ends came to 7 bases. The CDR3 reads CASSEGAAEAFF. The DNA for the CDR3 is TGTGCCAGCAGTGAAGGGGCAGCTGAAGCTTTCTTT.

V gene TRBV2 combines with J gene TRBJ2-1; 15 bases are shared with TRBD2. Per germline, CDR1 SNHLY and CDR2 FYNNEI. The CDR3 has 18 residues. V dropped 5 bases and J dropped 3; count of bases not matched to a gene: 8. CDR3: CASSWGLAGGLFYNEQFF. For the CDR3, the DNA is TGTGCCAGCAGTTGGGGACTAGCGGGGGGTCTTTTCTACAATGAGCAGTTCTTC.

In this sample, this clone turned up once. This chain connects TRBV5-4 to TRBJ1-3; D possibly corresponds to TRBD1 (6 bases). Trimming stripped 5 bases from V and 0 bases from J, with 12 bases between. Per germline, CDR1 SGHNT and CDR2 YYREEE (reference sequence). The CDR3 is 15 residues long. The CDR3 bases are TGTGCCAGCAGTCCAGGACAGTCCTCTGGAAACACCATATATTTT. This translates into CASSPGQSSGNTIYF.

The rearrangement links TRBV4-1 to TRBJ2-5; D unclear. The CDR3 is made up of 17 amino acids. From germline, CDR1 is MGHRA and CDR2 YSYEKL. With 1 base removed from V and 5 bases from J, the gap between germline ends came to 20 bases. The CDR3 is CASSQVGLLRKMETQYF. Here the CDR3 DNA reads TGCGCCAGCAGCCAAGTGGGTCTTTTGAGGAAAATGGAGACCCAGTACTTC.

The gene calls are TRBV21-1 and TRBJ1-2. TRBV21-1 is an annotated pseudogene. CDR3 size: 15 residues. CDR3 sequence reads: CASSKKARDFYGYTF. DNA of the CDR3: TGTGCCAGCAGCAAGAAAGCCCGGGACTTTTATGGCTACACCTTC.

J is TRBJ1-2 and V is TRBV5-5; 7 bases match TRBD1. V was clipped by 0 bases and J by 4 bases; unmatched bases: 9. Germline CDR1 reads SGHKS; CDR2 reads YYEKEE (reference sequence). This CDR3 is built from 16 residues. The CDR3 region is CASSLVGDRAVYGYTF. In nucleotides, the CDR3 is TGTGCCAGCAGCTTGGTCGGCGACAGGGCGGTCTATGGCTACACCTTC.

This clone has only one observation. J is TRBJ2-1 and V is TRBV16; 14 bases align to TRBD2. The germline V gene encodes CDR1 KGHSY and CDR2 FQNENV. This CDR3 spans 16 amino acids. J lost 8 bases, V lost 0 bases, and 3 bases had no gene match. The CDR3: CASSQSTSGGAHEQFF. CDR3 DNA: TGTGCCAGCAGCCAATCGACTAGCGGGGGGGCCCATGAGCAGTTCTTC.

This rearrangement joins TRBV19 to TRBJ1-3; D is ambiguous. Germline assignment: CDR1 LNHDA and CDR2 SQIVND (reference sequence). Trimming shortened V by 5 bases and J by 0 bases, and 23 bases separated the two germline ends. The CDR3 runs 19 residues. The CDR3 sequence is CASSVDRASGSSSGNTIYF. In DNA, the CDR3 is TGTGCCAGTAGTGTCGACCGGGCCTCGGGGAGTAGCTCTGGAAACACCATATATTTT.

CDR3 DNA: TGTGCCAGCAGTTACTCGAACAGGGCCAATCAGCCCCAGCATTTT. Amino acids: CASSYSNRANQPQHF. The chain has TRBV6-5 and TRBJ1-5, with D possibly matching TRBD1 (6 bases). CDR3 size: 15 residues. V was trimmed by 0 bases and J by 3 bases, leaving 9 bases between them. CDR1 and CDR2 (germline): MNHEY, SVGAGI.

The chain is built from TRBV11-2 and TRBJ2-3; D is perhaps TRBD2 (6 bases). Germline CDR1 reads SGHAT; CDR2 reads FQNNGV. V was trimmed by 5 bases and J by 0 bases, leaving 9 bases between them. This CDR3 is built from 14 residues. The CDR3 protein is CASSTGTSTDTQYF. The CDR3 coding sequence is TGTGCCAGCAGCACTGGGACTAGCACAGATACGCAGTATTTT.

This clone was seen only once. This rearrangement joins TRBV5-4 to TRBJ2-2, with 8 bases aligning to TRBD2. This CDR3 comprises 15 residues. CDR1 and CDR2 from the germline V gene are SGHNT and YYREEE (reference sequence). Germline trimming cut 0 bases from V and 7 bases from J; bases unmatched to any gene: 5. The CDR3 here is CASSLAAGGHGELFF. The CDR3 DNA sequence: TGTGCCAGCAGCTTGGCGGCGGGGGGACACGGGGAGCTGTTTTTT.

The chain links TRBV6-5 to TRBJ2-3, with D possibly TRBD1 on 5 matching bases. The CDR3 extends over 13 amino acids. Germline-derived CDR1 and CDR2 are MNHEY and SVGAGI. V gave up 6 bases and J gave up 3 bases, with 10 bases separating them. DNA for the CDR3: TGTGCCAGCAGGACGGACATAACAGATACGCAGTATTTT. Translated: CASRTDITDTQYF.

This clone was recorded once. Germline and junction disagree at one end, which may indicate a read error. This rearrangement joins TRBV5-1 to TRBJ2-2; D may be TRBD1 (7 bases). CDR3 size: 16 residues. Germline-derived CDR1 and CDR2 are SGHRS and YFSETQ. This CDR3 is CASSQEGAFNIGELFF. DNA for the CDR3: TGCGCCAGCAGCCAGGAGGGGGCGTTTAACATCGGGGAGCTGTTTTTT.

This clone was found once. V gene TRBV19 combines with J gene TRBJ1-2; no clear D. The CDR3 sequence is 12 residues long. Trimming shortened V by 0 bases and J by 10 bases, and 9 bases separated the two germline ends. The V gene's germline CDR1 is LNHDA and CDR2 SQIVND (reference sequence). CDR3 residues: CASSIDPEVYTF. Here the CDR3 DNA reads TGTGCCAGTAGTATAGATCCGGAGGTCTACACCTTC.

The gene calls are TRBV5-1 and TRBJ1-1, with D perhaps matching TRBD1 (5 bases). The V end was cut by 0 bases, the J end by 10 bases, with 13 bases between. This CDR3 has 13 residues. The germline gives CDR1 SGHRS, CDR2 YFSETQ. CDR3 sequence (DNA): TGCGCCAGCAGCTTGGTAGGGGACTCTATAGCTTTCTTT. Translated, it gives CASSLVGDSIAFF. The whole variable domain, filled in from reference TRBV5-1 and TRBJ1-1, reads KAGVTQTPRYLIKTRGQQVTLSCSPISGHRSVSWYQQTPGQGLQFLFEYFSETQRNKGNFPGRFSGRQFSNSRSEMNVSTLELGDSALYLCASSLVGDSIAFFGQGTRLTVV.

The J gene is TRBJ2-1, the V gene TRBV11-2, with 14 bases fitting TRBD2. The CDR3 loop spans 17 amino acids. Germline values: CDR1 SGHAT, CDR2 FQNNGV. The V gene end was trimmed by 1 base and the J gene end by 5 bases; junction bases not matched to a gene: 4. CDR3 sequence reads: CASSLAAGLAGDNEQFF. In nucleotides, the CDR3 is TGTGCCAGCAGCTTAGCTGCGGGACTAGCGGGGGACAATGAGCAGTTCTTC.

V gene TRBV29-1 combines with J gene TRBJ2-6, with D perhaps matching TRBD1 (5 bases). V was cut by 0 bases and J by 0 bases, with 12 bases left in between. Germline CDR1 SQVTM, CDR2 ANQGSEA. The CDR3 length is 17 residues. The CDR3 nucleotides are TGCAGCGTTGAAGATCTTCGACAGCGCTCTGGGGCCAACGTCCTGACTTTC. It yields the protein CSVEDLRQRSGANVLTF.

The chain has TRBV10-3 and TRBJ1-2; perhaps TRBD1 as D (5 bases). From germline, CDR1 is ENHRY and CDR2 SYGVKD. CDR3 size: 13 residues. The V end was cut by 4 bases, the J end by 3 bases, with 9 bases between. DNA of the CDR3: TGTGCCATCAGTGCGGGCAGGGACTATGGCTACACCTTC. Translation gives CAISAGRDYGYTF.

In DNA form, the CDR3 reads TGCACCAGCAGCCAAGCGGGACTAGCGGGGACCCCCACAGATACGCAGTATTTT. Translating gives CTSSQAGLAGTPTDTQYF. The chain is built from TRBV1 and TRBJ2-3; TRBD2 was called by the table and not checked on the DNA. TRBV1 is listed as a pseudogene. The CDR3 spans 18 residues.